A selection of T cell receptor beta chains follows, all from one sample in a study of T cell clones after liver transplantation. The table came from immunoSEQ multiplex PCR; TCRdb's copy has only in-frame clones and leaves some out. The data contain about 72,000 clones, over 85% of them seen just once; the ten biggest clones take up less than 3%. The source material was CD4+ T cells from blood, sampled before liver transplant. Every receptor here comes from a human donor who received a liver transplant. Both conserved end residues are part of each CDR3. Each record gives: D gene, V gene, J gene, clone size, CDR3 DNA, CDR3 protein. The D gene is left open where the match is weak. Part of the rows lack a size; the others show once, few, many or a class for expanded clones.

d_call: NA; v_call: TRBV11-3; j_call: TRBJ2-3; clone_size: NA; cdr3_nt: TGTGCCAGCAGCTTAGATCAGGTCGTAGATACGCAGTATTTT; cdr3_aa: CASSLDQVVDTQYF
d_call: TRBD2; v_call: TRBV27; j_call: TRBJ2-3; clone_size: NA; cdr3_nt: TGTGCCAGCAGCAAGTTTGGGACTAGCGGGAGGGGCAGCACAGATACGCAGTATTTT; cdr3_aa: CASSKFGTSGRGSTDTQYF
d_call: NA; v_call: TRBV28; j_call: TRBJ2-7; clone_size: NA; cdr3_nt: TGTGCCAGCAGTTCGACCGGCCGCTTTTCCGAGCAGTACTTC; cdr3_aa: CASSSTGRFSEQYF
d_call: NA; v_call: TRBV5-4; j_call: TRBJ2-3; clone_size: NA; cdr3_nt: TGTGCCAGCAGCCCGACCCTAGCGTTTGGCACAGATACGCAGTATTTT; cdr3_aa: CASSPTLAFGTDTQYF
d_call: NA; v_call: TRBV4-3; j_call: TRBJ2-2; clone_size: few; cdr3_nt: TGCGCCAGCAGCCAAGACCAACGGCGTCCCGGGGAGCTGTTTTTT; cdr3_aa: CASSQDQRRPGELFF
d_call: NA; v_call: TRBV5-1; j_call: TRBJ2-1; clone_size: NA; cdr3_nt: TGCGCCAGCAGCTTGGCCCACGGGAATGAGCAGTTCTTC; cdr3_aa: CASSLAHGNEQFF
d_call: NA; v_call: TRBV25-1; j_call: TRBJ2-3; clone_size: NA; cdr3_nt: TGTGCCAGCAGTGGCCAGGGCACAGATACGCAGTATTTT; cdr3_aa: CASSGQGTDTQYF
d_call: TRBD1; v_call: TRBV5-1; j_call: TRBJ2-1; clone_size: NA; cdr3_nt: TGCGCCGGGTCTCCGGGACAGGGGACCAATGAGCAGTTCTTC; cdr3_aa: CAGSPGQGTNEQFF
d_call: NA; v_call: TRBV4-3; j_call: TRBJ2-2; clone_size: NA; cdr3_nt: TGCGCCAGCAGCCAAGTTCGCCAGGGCGGGGAGCTGTTTTTT; cdr3_aa: CASSQVRQGGELFF
d_call: TRBD2; v_call: TRBV6-8; j_call: TRBJ2-5; clone_size: NA; cdr3_nt: TGTGCCAGCAGTTACCTCTCCGGGGGGGGCCCGGAGACCCAGTACTTC; cdr3_aa: CASSYLSGGGPETQYF
d_call: TRBD2; v_call: TRBV5-1; j_call: TRBJ2-7; clone_size: NA; cdr3_nt: TGCGCCAGCAGCCTGGACGGGACTATCTACGAGCAGTACTTC; cdr3_aa: CASSLDGTIYEQYF
d_call: NA; v_call: TRBV6-5; j_call: TRBJ2-2; clone_size: NA; cdr3_nt: TGTGCCAGTACCGGGGAGCTGTTTTTT; cdr3_aa: CASTGELFF
d_call: NA; v_call: TRBV6-1; j_call: TRBJ2-3; clone_size: NA; cdr3_nt: TGTGCCAGCATTAGAATGGGTCAGGCCACAGATACGCAGTATTTT; cdr3_aa: CASIRMGQATDTQYF
d_call: NA; v_call: TRBV6-1; j_call: TRBJ2-7; clone_size: NA; cdr3_nt: TGTGCCAGCAGTGAACAGCACGAGCAGTACTTC; cdr3_aa: CASSEQHEQYF
d_call: TRBD1; v_call: TRBV7-9; j_call: TRBJ1-3; clone_size: NA; cdr3_nt: TGTGCCAGCAGCGGGGACAGTCTCTCTGGAAACACCATATATTTT; cdr3_aa: CASSGDSLSGNTIYF
d_call: TRBD2; v_call: TRBV5-5; j_call: TRBJ2-7; clone_size: NA; cdr3_nt: TGTGCCAGCAGCCCGGGACTATCAAACTCCTACGAGCAGTACTTC; cdr3_aa: CASSPGLSNSYEQYF
d_call: NA; v_call: TRBV6-1; j_call: TRBJ1-1; clone_size: NA; cdr3_nt: TGTGCCAGCATTCAGGGGAACACTGAAGCTTTCTTT; cdr3_aa: CASIQGNTEAFF
d_call: TRBD1; v_call: TRBV30; j_call: TRBJ1-5; clone_size: NA; cdr3_nt: TGTGCCTGGAGAGGGGGCGACGGCAATCAGCCCCAGCATTTT; cdr3_aa: CAWRGGDGNQPQHF
d_call: NA; v_call: TRBV6-1; j_call: TRBJ2-5; clone_size: NA; cdr3_nt: TGTGCCAGTACGGTACAGCGGACCCAGTACTTC; cdr3_aa: CASTVQRTQYF
d_call: NA; v_call: TRBV2; j_call: TRBJ1-2; clone_size: NA; cdr3_nt: TGTGCCAGCAGTGTCCAGGCTTCTAACTATGGCTACACCTTC; cdr3_aa: CASSVQASNYGYTF
d_call: NA; v_call: TRBV5-1; j_call: TRBJ2-3; clone_size: NA; cdr3_nt: TGCGCCAGCAGCTTGGATGAAGGTACGCAGTATTTT; cdr3_aa: CASSLDEGTQYF
d_call: TRBD2; v_call: TRBV10-3; j_call: TRBJ2-1; clone_size: NA; cdr3_nt: TGTGCCATCAGTGATTCCCGAGGACTAGCGGGAATTTCCTTTACCTACAATGAGCAGTTCTTC; cdr3_aa: CAISDSRGLAGISFTYNEQFF
d_call: TRBD1; v_call: TRBV5-5; j_call: TRBJ1-4; clone_size: NA; cdr3_nt: TGTGCCAGCAGCTCTCCGGGACAGAAGGGCCCCAAACTGTTTTTT; cdr3_aa: CASSSPGQKGPKLFF
d_call: TRBD1; v_call: TRBV25-1; j_call: TRBJ1-6; clone_size: NA; cdr3_nt: TGTGCCAGCCGCCCCACCGGGACAGGGGGCGACTCACCCCTCCACTTT; cdr3_aa: CASRPTGTGGDSPLHF
d_call: NA; v_call: TRBV19; j_call: TRBJ1-1; clone_size: NA; cdr3_nt: TGTGCCAGTAGTGTTGGGAGCACTGAAGCTTTCTTT; cdr3_aa: CASSVGSTEAFF
d_call: NA; v_call: TRBV11-3; j_call: TRBJ2-5; clone_size: once; cdr3_nt: TGTGCCAGCAGCTTAGAGTTAGAGACCCAGTACTTC; cdr3_aa: CASSLELETQYF
d_call: NA; v_call: TRBV9; j_call: TRBJ1-4; clone_size: NA; cdr3_nt: TGTGCCAGCAGCGGCGGGACGGGTGAAAAACTGTTTTTT; cdr3_aa: CASSGGTGEKLFF
d_call: NA; v_call: TRBV19; j_call: TRBJ2-1; clone_size: NA; cdr3_nt: TGTGCCAGTAGTATTGGACAGAGCTCCTACAATGAGCAGTTCTTC; cdr3_aa: CASSIGQSSYNEQFF
d_call: NA; v_call: TRBV5-4; j_call: TRBJ2-7; clone_size: once; cdr3_nt: TGTGCCAGCAGTGGGGGGGCTGTCCACTACGAGCAGTACTTC; cdr3_aa: CASSGGAVHYEQYF
d_call: TRBD1; v_call: TRBV5-4; j_call: TRBJ2-7; clone_size: NA; cdr3_nt: TGTGCCAGCAGCCCCGGGACAGCCTACGAGCAGTACTTC; cdr3_aa: CASSPGTAYEQYF
d_call: TRBD1; v_call: TRBV7-3; j_call: TRBJ1-1; clone_size: NA; cdr3_nt: TGTGCCAGCAGTCAAACAGGGGGCACTGAAGCTTTCTTT; cdr3_aa: CASSQTGGTEAFF
d_call: TRBD1; v_call: TRBV5-6; j_call: TRBJ2-7; clone_size: NA; cdr3_nt: TGTGCCAGCAGCTCGACAGGGGTGGGCTCCTACGAGCAGTACTTC; cdr3_aa: CASSSTGVGSYEQYF
d_call: NA; v_call: TRBV5-1; j_call: TRBJ2-7; clone_size: NA; cdr3_nt: TGCGCCAGCAGCAGTTCAGGCCTCTACGAGCAGTACTTC; cdr3_aa: CASSSSGLYEQYF
d_call: NA; v_call: TRBV5-5; j_call: TRBJ2-7; clone_size: NA; cdr3_nt: TGTGCCAGCAGCTTGGCCGGAATCTCCTACGAGCAGTACTTC; cdr3_aa: CASSLAGISYEQYF
d_call: NA; v_call: TRBV7-2; j_call: TRBJ2-6; clone_size: few; cdr3_nt: TGTGCCAGCAGCTTAGGATTAGGGTCAGGGACTGGGGCCAACGTCCTGACTTTC; cdr3_aa: CASSLGLGSGTGANVLTF
d_call: NA; v_call: TRBV28; j_call: TRBJ1-4; clone_size: NA; cdr3_nt: TGTGCCAGCAGTTTACCCGTGGGGGACCATGAAAAACTGTTTTTT; cdr3_aa: CASSLPVGDHEKLFF
d_call: NA; v_call: TRBV5-1; j_call: TRBJ1-5; clone_size: NA; cdr3_nt: TGCGCCAGCAGCGCCGATGAGGGGCCCCAGCATTTT; cdr3_aa: CASSADEGPQHF
d_call: TRBD2; v_call: TRBV4-1; j_call: TRBJ2-3; clone_size: NA; cdr3_nt: TGCGCCAGCAGCCAAGCGCAGATTACTAGCGTTACGCAGTATTTT; cdr3_aa: CASSQAQITSVTQYF